This T cell receptor (beta chain) stems from a study of shared clonotypes between healthy human individuals. Data came from immunoSEQ multiplex PCR; TCRdb stores just in-frame clones and leaves some out. The sample consists of nearly 500,000 clones, 75% to 85% of them appearing once. The germline gives CDR1 MDHEN, CDR2 SYDVKM. This CDR3 contains 16 residues. Germline trimming cut 3 bases from V and 0 bases from J; bases unmatched to any gene: 4. The sequenced material came from PBMCs. The chain has TRBV28 and TRBJ2-3; 9 positions agree with TRBD2. This clonotype was obtained from a middle-aged woman in good health. Some clones in this sample may be carry-over from other donors' samples. The CDR3 nucleotides are TGTGCCAGCAGTTTGACCGGGACTAGCAGCACAGATACGCAGTATTTT. It specifies CASSLTGTSSTDTQYF.